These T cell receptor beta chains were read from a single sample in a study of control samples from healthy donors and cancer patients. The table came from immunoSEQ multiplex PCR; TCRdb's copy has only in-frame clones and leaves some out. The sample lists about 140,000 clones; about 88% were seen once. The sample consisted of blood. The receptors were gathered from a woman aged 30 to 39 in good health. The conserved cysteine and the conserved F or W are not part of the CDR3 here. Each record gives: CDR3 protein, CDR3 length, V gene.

ASSLGETGVYGYT	13	TRBV7-9
AWSSGTSGRAYEQY	14	TRBV30
AWRASASSYNEQF	13	TRBV30
ASRATGGAEQY	11	TRBV25-1
ASSIDRELGKLF	12	TRBV19
ASHKSYGYT	9	TRBV30
SAATADEQF	9	TRBV20-1
AISELMNTEAF	11	TRBV10-3
ASSFWTSGEQF	11	TRBV7-3
AWSPGQYGYT	10	TRBV30
ASSPQVAPYEQY	12	TRBV27
ASIDYNEQF	9	TRBV6-5
SVAEYSYGYT	10	TRBV29-1
ATSRDRLAGGNEQF	14	TRBV15
ASSQGVREAKQY	12	TRBV3-1/TRBV3-2
ASSESPPGQKTDTQY	15	TRBV25-1
ASSPRLAGGGNEQF	14	TRBV3-1/TRBV3-2
ASSPQGAREQY	11	TRBV7-9
ATSRDLNPGGYGYT	14	TRBV15
ASSLELSPYNEQF	13	TRBV11-2
ASSQGTYEQY	10	TRBV28
ASSLGGNDQPQH	12	TRBV7-8
ATALNGGGDYGYT	13	TRBV15
ASSLPGVNQPQH	12	TRBV28
ASSSGGKMKKLF	12	TRBV7-2
ASSPTVNYGYT	11	TRBV9
SVDGGLYPYEQY	12	TRBV29-1
ASSPSLNTEAF	11	TRBV11-2
ASCIDTKRGCLGGYT	15	TRBV2
ASTPGGNQPQH	11	TRBV12-3/TRBV12-4
ASSLTGGVNTEAF	13	TRBV28
ASSHEGGGREKLF	13	TRBV4-2
SASEGTSGNTIY	12	TRBV20-1
SVAATGDNEQF	11	TRBV29-1
ASISGAGDNQPQH	13	TRBV19
ASSADRGLSGNTIY	14	TRBV18
ASSMGHRIYGYT	12	TRBV19
ASSLRPVPWEQY	12	TRBV27
ASSSDSVETQY	11	TRBV7-7
ASSLGGSIGTQY	12	TRBV7-3
ASSLDSATDTQY	12	TRBV19
ASRQVNTEAF	10	TRBV2
ASSLVLQETQY	11	TRBV12-3/TRBV12-4
SASPQGGNQPQH	12	TRBV20-1
ASSQDSSRNEQF	12	TRBV3-1/TRBV3-2
SAHPAGDGTEAF	12	TRBV29-1
ASSEITVGGYT	11	TRBV6-1
ASSLGRGDTEAF	12	TRBV5-1
ASTGLADSGANVLT	14	TRBV19
ASSRVAGLGVFIYEQY	16	TRBV6-4
ASSLDWGSSYNEQF	14	TRBV5-6
ASSPQWGGGETQY	13	TRBV9
ANTPAGVNEQF	11	TRBV28
ATSRAASGAGEQY	13	TRBV15
ASSPSGRGGLDEQF	14	TRBV5-4
ASSLPFNYGYT	11	TRBV6-2/TRBV6-3
ASSKESGFYSGNTIY	15	TRBV5-5